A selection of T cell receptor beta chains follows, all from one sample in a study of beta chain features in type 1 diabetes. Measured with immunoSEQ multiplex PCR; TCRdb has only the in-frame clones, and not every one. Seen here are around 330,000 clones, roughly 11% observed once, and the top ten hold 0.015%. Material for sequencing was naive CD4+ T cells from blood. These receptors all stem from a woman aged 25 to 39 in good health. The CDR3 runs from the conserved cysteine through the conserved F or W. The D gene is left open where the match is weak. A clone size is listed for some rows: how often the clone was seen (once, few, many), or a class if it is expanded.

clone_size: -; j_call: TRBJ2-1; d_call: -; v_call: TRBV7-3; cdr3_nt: TGTGCCAGCAGCCCAGTGGTGGGTACTCCGGGTGAGCAGTTCTTC; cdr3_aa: CASSPVVGTPGEQFF
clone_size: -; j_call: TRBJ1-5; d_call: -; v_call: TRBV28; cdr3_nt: TGTGCCAGCAGTTTAGATGGCCAGCCCCAGCATTTT; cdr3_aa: CASSLDGQPQHF
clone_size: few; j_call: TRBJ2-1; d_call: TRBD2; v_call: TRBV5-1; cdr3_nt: TGCGCCAGCAGGTCAGCGGGAGGGACTTACAATGAGCAGTTCTTC; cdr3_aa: CASRSAGGTYNEQFF
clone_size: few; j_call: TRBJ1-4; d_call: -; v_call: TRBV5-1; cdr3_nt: TGCGCCAGCAGCGGACTCGGAAATGAAAAACTGTTTTTT; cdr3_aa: CASSGLGNEKLFF
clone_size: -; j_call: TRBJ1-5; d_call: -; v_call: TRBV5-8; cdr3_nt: TGTGCCAGCAGCTTGGTCCCGGGTCAGCCCCAGCATTTT; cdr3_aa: CASSLVPGQPQHF
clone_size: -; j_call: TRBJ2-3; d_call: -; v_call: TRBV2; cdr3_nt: TGTGCCAGCACCTCACAGAAATACGCAGATACGCAGTATTTT; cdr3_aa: CASTSQKYADTQYF
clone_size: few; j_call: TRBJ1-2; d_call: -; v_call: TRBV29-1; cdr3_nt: TGCAGCGTTGCTTCCCAGGGTGCCCTTGGCTACACCTTC; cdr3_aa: CSVASQGALGYTF
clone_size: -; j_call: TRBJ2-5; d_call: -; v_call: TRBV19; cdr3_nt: TGTGCCAGTAGTATTAGGAGGTCCGGGCTAGCGGAGACCCAGTACTTC; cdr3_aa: CASSIRRSGLAETQYF
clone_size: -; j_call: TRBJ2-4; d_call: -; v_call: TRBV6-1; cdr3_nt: TGTGCCAGCAGTGAGTGGGAGGAGGCCACCAAAAACATTCAGTACTTC; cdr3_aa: CASSEWEEATKNIQYF
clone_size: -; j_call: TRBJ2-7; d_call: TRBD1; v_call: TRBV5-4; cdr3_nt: TGTGCCAGCAGCTGGGACAGGCCACCCTACGAGCAGTACTTC; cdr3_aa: CASSWDRPPYEQYF
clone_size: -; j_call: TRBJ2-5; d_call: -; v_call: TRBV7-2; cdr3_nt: TGTGCCAGCAGCTTTCAGGGTGCCCAGACCCAGTACTTC; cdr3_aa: CASSFQGAQTQYF
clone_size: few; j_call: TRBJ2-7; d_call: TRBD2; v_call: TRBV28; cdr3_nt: TGTGCCAGCAGTTACACTAGCGGGAGTATCGGGAACGAGCAGTACTTC; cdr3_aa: CASSYTSGSIGNEQYF
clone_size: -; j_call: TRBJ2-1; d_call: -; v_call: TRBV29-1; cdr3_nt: TGTTCAGGACTCAGTTACAATGAGCAGTTCTTC; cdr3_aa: CSGLSYNEQFF
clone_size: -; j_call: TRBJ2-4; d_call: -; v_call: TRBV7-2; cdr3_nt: TGTGCCAGCAGCCTTCCACAGGGAACCAAAAACATTCAGTACTTC; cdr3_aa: CASSLPQGTKNIQYF
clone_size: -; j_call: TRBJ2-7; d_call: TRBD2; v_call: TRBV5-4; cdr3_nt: TGTGCCAGCAGCATAGGGACTAGCGGGAGCTACGAGCAGTACTTC; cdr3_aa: CASSIGTSGSYEQYF
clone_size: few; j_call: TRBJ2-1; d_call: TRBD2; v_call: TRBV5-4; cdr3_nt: TGTGCCAGCAGCTTTGGTGGAGGGACTAGCTCCTACAATGAGCAGTTCTTC; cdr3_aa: CASSFGGGTSSYNEQFF
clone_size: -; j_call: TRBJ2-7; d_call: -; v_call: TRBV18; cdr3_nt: TGTGCCAGCTCAGTGTCTCGGGAACCGGGGGAGCAGTACTTC; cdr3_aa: CASSVSREPGEQYF
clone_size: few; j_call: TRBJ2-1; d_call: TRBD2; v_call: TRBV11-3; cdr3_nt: TGTGCCAGCAGCTTTAGCCTAGCGGGATACAATGAGCAGTTCTTC; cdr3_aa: CASSFSLAGYNEQFF
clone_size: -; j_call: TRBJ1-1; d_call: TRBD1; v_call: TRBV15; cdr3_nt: TGTGCCACCAGCAGACCGGGACAGGGGGCGGGAGCTTTCTTT; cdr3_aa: CATSRPGQGAGAFF
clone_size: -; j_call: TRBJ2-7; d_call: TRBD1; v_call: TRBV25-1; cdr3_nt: TGTGCCAGCAGTGAAGACAGGGTCTTGTACGAGCAGTACTTC; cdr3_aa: CASSEDRVLYEQYF
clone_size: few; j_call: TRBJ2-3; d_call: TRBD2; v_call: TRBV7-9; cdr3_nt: TGTGCCAGCAGCTCGAGCGGGGGCACAGATACGCAGTATTTT; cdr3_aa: CASSSSGGTDTQYF
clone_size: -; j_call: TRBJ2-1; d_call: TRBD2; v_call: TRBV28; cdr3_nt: TGTGCCAGCAGTTCCCAGACTAGCGGATACAATGAGCAGTTCTTC; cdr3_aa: CASSSQTSGYNEQFF
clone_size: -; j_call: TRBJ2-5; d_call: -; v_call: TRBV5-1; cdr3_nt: TGCGCCAGCAGCTTGCTAGCGAGTAGGCAAGAGACCCAGTACTTC; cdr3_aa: CASSLLASRQETQYF
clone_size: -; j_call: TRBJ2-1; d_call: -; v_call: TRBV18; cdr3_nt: TGTGCCAGCTCACCACCCTCAGATGAGCAGTTCTTC; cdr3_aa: CASSPPSDEQFF
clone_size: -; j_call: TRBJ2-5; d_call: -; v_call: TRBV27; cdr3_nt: TGTGCCAGCAGTTTTGGCGGAGCTCAAGAGACCCAGTACTTC; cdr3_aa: CASSFGGAQETQYF
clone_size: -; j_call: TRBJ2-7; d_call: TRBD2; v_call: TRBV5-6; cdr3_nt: TGTGCCAGCAGATTCCGGACTAGCGGGAGCTACGAGCAGTACTTC; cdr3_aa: CASRFRTSGSYEQYF
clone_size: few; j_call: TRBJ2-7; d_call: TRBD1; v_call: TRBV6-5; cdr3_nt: TGTGCCAGCTGGACAGGGGGCTTCAACGAGCAGTACTTC; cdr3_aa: CASWTGGFNEQYF
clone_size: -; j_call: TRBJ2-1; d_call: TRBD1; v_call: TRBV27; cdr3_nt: TGTGCCAGCAGGGCCCCCGGGACAGGGTACAATGAGCAGTTCTTC; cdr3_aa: CASRAPGTGYNEQFF
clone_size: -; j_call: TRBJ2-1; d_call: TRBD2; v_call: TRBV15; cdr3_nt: TGTGCCACCAGCAGCCCTTCACGACTAGCGGGACCCAATGAGCAGTTCTTC; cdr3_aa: CATSSPSRLAGPNEQFF
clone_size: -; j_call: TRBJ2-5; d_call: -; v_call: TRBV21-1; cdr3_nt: TGTGCCAGCAGCAAAGGCCGAATAACCGGGCAAGAGACCCAGTACTTC; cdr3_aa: CASSKGRITGQETQYF
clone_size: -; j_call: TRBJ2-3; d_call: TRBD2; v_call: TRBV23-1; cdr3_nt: TGCGCCAGCAGTCAATCGACCGCTAGCGGCCTCCACACAGATACGCAGTATTTT; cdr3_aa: CASSQSTASGLHTDTQYF
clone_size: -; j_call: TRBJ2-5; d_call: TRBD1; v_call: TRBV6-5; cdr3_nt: TGTGCCAGCAGCAGAGGACAGGGACCTCAAGAGACCCAGTACTTC; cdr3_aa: CASSRGQGPQETQYF
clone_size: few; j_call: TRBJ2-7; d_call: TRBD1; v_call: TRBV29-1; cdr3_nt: TGCAGCGTTGGACTGGGACAGGGGTACGAGCAGTACTTC; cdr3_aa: CSVGLGQGYEQYF
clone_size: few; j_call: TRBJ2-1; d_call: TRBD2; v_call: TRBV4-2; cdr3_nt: TGTGCCAGCAGCCAACAGAGGGTGTTGACTAGCGATCGATGGGAGCAGTTCTTC; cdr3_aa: CASSQQRVLTSDRWEQFF
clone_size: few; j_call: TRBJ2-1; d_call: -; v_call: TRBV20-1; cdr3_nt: TGCAGTGCTAGCGGGAGCAATGAGCAGTTCTTC; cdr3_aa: CSASGSNEQFF
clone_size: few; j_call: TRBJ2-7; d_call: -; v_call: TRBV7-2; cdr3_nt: TGTGCCAGCAGCTTAGGGCGGTCCACCTACGAGCAGTACTTC; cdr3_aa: CASSLGRSTYEQYF
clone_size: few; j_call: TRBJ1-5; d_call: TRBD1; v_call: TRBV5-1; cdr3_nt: TGCGCCAGCAGCGATGGGACAGGCTATCGTCCCCAGCATTTT; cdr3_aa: CASSDGTGYRPQHF
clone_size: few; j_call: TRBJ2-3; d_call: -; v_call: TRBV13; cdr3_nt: TGTGCCAGCAGCTTCCCGGGAGCGTCAACAGATACGCAGTATTTT; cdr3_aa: CASSFPGASTDTQYF
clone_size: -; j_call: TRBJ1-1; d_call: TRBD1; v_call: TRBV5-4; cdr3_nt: TGTGCCAGCAGCTTGGACAGGGGGATCACTGAAGCTTTCTTT; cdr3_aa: CASSLDRGITEAFF
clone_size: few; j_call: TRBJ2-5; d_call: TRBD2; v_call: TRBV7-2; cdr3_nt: TGTGCCAGCACAACGGCGGGACTACCCCAAGAGACCCAGTACTTC; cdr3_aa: CASTTAGLPQETQYF
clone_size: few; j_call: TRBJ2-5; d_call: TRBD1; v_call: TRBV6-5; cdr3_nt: TGTGCCAGCAAAATAGGGGGCAACCAAGAGACCCAGTACTTC; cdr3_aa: CASKIGGNQETQYF
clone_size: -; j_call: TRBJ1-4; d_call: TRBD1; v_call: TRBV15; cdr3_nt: TGTGCCACCAGCCTAAGGCAGGGGGTCACGAAACTGTTTTTT; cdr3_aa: CATSLRQGVTKLFF
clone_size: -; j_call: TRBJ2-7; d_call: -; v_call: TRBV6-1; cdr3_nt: TGTGCCAGCAGTGAAGAGCCTCGGTACGAGCAGTACTTC; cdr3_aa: CASSEEPRYEQYF
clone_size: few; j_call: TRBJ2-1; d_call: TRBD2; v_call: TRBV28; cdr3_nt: TGTGCCAGCAGCCCCGCCGGAGCGGGGGGGGTTGGTGAGCAGTTCTTC; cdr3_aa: CASSPAGAGGVGEQFF
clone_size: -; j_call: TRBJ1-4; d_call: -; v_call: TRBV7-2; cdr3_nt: TGTGCCAGCAGCTTAACAGGGAGGGGTAATGAAAAACTGTTTTTT; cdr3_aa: CASSLTGRGNEKLFF
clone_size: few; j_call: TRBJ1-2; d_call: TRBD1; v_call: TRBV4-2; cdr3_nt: TGTGCCAGCAGCCAAGATATCGACAGGGAATCTAACTATGGCTACACCTTC; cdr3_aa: CASSQDIDRESNYGYTF
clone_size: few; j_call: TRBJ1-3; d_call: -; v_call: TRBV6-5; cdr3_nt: TGTGCCAGCAGTTATAACAGAGGAAACACCATATATTTT; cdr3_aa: CASSYNRGNTIYF
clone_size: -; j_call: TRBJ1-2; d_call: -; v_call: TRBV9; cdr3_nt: TGTGCCAGCAGCTCTCGTTATGGCTACACCTTC; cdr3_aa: CASSSRYGYTF